This TCR beta chain was captured by sequencing in a study of blood T cell repertoires in COVID-19. The overall study: Both acute and convalescent COVID-19 samples were obtained from the United States, Italy and Spain.

Germline trimming cut 5 bases from V and 4 bases from J; bases unmatched to any gene: 1. Germline lookup yields CDR1 MNHNY and CDR2 SVGAGI (reference sequence). The CDR3 totals 14 residues. How the authors handled the data: Estimates of nucleated cell counts were drawn from the amplification of reference gene primers. Sequencing was performed with immunoSEQ multiplex PCR; in TCRdb, only in-frame clones are kept and a portion is missing. For V, J and clone size, that table is used; D and trimming come from the DNA. Among roughly 150,000 clones listed, 75% to 90% were seen once. This chain joins TRBV6-6 and TRBJ2-1; 11 bases agree with TRBD2. The sample comprised peripheral blood. This TCR came from a woman of 80 years or more with acute or convalescent COVID-19. The CDR3 nucleotides read TGTGCCAGCAGTGGACTAGCGGGTTACAATGAGCAGTTCTTC. Its protein is CASSGLAGYNEQFF.